The 11 T cell receptor beta chains listed next were all sequenced from one sample in a study of shared clonotypes between healthy human individuals. Some clones are missing from TCRdb's copy, which holds only in-frame ones; the method was immunoSEQ multiplex PCR. The sample comprises 950,000 to 1,100,000 clones, about 84% of which are singletons, and 0.55% to 0.7% rests with the top ten. Material for sequencing was memory CD4+ T cells from PBMCs. Specified subset: CD45RA-negative fraction. The receptors originated from a young man in good health. Some clones in this sample may be carry-over from other donors' samples.

This sequence joins TRBV5-6 and TRBJ1-1; TRBD1 might be the D (6 bases). This CDR3 comprises 14 residues. Looked up from germline, CDR1 is SGHDT and CDR2 is YYEEEE. V shed 4 bases and J shed 10 bases, with 20 bases lying between them. CDR3 coding DNA: TGTGCCAGCAGCCAAGTGTCGGGGGGCGGACGAGCTTTCTTT. Translation: CASSQVSGGGRAFF. The variable domain in full, with the rest retrieved from reference TRBV5-6 and TRBJ1-1, is DAGVTQSPTHLIKTRGQQVTLRCSPKSGHDTVSWYQQALGQGPQFIFQYYEEEERQRGNFPDRFSGHQFPNYSSELNVNALLLGDSALYLCASSQVSGGGRAFFGQGTRLTVV.

The rearrangement joins TRBV27 to TRBJ2-7, with D perhaps given as TRBD1 or TRBD2 (5 bases each). This CDR3 region has 17 residues. CDR1 MNHEY and CDR2 SMNVEV come from the germline V gene (reference sequence). Trimming took 0 bases from V and 2 from J, leaving 17 bases between them. CDR3: CASSLSTGTLGTYEQYF. The CDR3 DNA sequence: TGTGCCAGCAGTTTATCGACTGGGACGTTAGGTACCTACGAGCAGTACTTC.

This clone was recorded a few times. The rearrangement uses TRBV27 and TRBJ2-1; D perhaps matches TRBD1 (7 bases). Germline V gene sequence: CDR1 MNHEY, CDR2 SMNVEV (reference sequence). This CDR3 comprises 15 residues. The V end lost 5 bases, the J end lost 2 bases, and 13 bases lay between the germline ends. The CDR3 bases are TGTGCCAGCAGTCGAGGGGGGACAGCCTACAATGAGCAGTTCTTC. Protein product: CASSRGGTAYNEQFF.

This chain joins TRBV28 and TRBJ1-2; TRBD1 matches 8 bases. Trimming took 8 bases from V and 6 from J; bases not matched to a gene: 17. The germline V gene encodes CDR1 MDHEN and CDR2 SYDVKM. The CDR3 extends over 16 amino acids. This CDR3 is CASLTGGQPWLNGYTF. The CDR3 DNA is TGTGCCAGCCTAACAGGGGGGCAGCCTTGGCTGAATGGCTACACCTTC.

This sequence joins TRBV5-1 and TRBJ2-1, with a weak D call TRBD1 (6 bases). Germline V gene sequence: CDR1 SGHRS, CDR2 YFSETQ. The CDR3 has 13 amino acids. Trimming left V 2 bases short and J 15 bases short, with 18 bases between. The CDR3 is CASSFSQGSRVFF. CDR3 nucleotides: TGCGCCAGCAGCTTTTCACAGGGCTCCCGGGTGTTCTTC.

This chain uses TRBV10-2 with TRBJ1-5; 7 nucleotides align to TRBD1. This CDR3 contains 14 residues. Losses at the gene ends were 6 bases for V and 3 bases for J; bases not matched to a gene: 5. Germline lookup yields CDR1 WSHSY and CDR2 SAAADI. The CDR3 spells CASRQGTINQPQHF. The DNA for the CDR3 is TGCGCCAGCAGACAGGGGACCATCAATCAGCCCCAGCATTTT.

Points on this clone: Other DNA sequences in the same sample also yield this CDR3. The chain combines TRBV10-3 with TRBJ1-2, with TRBD1 as a possible D gene (5 bases). V was trimmed by 0 bases and J by 4 bases, leaving 6 bases between them. Germline CDR1 ENHRY, CDR2 SYGVKD. The CDR3 runs to 13 residues. For the CDR3, the DNA is TGTGCCATCAGTGAGTCGGGGGGCTATGGCTACACCTTC. As protein: CAISESGGYGYTF.

V is TRBV6-1 and J is TRBJ1-2; TRBD1 matches at 7 bases. Per germline, CDR1 MNHNS and CDR2 SASEGT. The length of the CDR3 is 14 residues. The ends lost 10 bases at V and 0 bases at J; junction bases unmatched: 8. CDR3 amino acids: CANPQGTTNYGYTF. CDR3 nucleotides: TGTGCCAATCCACAGGGGACTACTAACTATGGCTACACCTTC.

The chain employs TRBV7-9 and TRBJ2-1; 12 bases match TRBD2. The CDR3 runs 15 residues. CDR1 is SEHNR and CDR2 is FQNEAQ in the germline V gene (reference sequence). Unmatched junction bases numbered 4, after V lost 1 base and J lost 9 bases. DNA of the CDR3: TGTGCCAGCAGCTTAGGACTAGCGGGAGTTTTTGAGCAGTTCTTC. Translating gives CASSLGLAGVFEQFF.

The gene calls are TRBV5-1 and TRBJ2-3; D might be TRBD2 (6 bases). The V and J ends lost 4 bases and 5 bases respectively, with 20 bases between them. Germline loops: CDR1 SGHRS, CDR2 YFSETQ. This CDR3 is 16 amino acids long. The CDR3 is CASSLSTGTVLDTQYF. CDR3 DNA: TGCGCCAGCAGCCTAAGTACCGGGACTGTTTTAGATACGCAGTATTTT.

In DNA, the CDR3 is TGTGCCAGCAGTAGCCTCGGCGGGAGGGGCACAGATACGCAGTATTTT. This gives the protein CASSSLGGRGTDTQYF. The chain joins TRBV9 to TRBJ2-3; 9 nucleotides agree with TRBD2. Germline assignment: CDR1 SGDLS and CDR2 YYNGEE. With 5 bases clipped from V and 1 base from J, the junction kept 8 bases outside the gene matches. This CDR3 has 16 amino acids.